This T cell receptor beta chain was identified in a study of blood T cell repertoires in COVID-19. Across the study: The origin of the acute and convalescent COVID-19 samples was the United States, Italy and Spain. Sources were T cells, B-cell-depleted T cells, or PBMCs; the material itself was cDNA or gDNA.

The trim removed 5 bases at V and 4 bases at J, leaving 7 bases unmatched. CDR1 is SGHNT, CDR2 YENEEA, per germline. This CDR3 is built from 15 residues. Authors' methods: Reference gene primer amplification in the assay estimated nucleated cell counts. Assay used: immunoSEQ multiplex PCR; TCRdb lists only in-frame clones, some missing. V, J and clone size are taken as reported in that table, and D and trimming were inferred from the DNA itself. The sample consists of 60,000 to 70,000 clones, approximately 88% of them appearing once. The chain has TRBV11-3 and TRBJ2-5; 10 nucleotides line up with TRBD1. The TCR sequence derives from a man aged 45-65 years with active COVID-19. Input material: peripheral blood. Here the CDR3 reads CASSARTGGLETQYF. CDR3 DNA sequence: TGTGCCAGCAGCGCCCGGACAGGGGGTTTAGAGACCCAGTACTTC.